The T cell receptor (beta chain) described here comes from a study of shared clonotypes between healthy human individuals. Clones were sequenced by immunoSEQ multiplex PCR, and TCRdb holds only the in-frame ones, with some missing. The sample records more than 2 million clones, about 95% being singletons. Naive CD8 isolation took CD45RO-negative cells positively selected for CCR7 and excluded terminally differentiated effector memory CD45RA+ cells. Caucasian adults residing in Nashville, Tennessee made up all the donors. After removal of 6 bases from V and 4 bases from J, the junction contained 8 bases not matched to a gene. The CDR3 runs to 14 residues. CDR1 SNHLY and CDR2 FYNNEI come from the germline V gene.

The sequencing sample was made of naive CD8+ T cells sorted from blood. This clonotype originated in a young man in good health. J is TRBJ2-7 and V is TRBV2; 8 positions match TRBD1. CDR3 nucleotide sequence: TGTGCCAGCAGAGCCGGACAGGGTTGGTACGAGCAGTACTTC. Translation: CASRAGQGWYEQYF.